The source of this T cell receptor beta chain is a study of blood T cell repertoires in COVID-19. As for the study in general: PBMCs, B-cell-depleted T cells, or T cells were the source of the cDNA or gDNA that made up the material.

Original analysis: Estimates of nucleated cell counts were drawn from the amplification of reference gene primers. The data were produced by immunoSEQ multiplex PCR, yet TCRdb's version contains in-frame clones alone and is incomplete. Clonal size and the V and J genes are those of that table, whereas D and trimming came from the DNA. The table lists under 45,000 clones, around 85% of them singletons, with roughly 3.1% in the top ten. Enrollment of patients from Seattle took place during active infection, with longitudinal follow-up. This receptor was obtained from a man between 65 and 80 years old with COVID-19, enrolled during active disease. Sequencing input: peripheral blood.

The DNA for the CDR3 is TGTGCCAGTAACAAAGATGCGGGAGTACGGAATCAGCCCCAGCATTTT. Its translation is CASNKDAGVRNQPQHF. The V and J genes are TRBV19 and TRBJ1-5; D gene ambiguous. Germline V CDR1 and CDR2: LNHDA, SQIVND (reference sequence). Trimming cost V 7 bases and J 4 bases, with 20 bases left between them. The CDR3 has 16 residues.